This entry lists 21 T cell receptor beta chains sequenced from one sample in a study of T cells in Graves' hyperthyroidism and ophthalmopathy. Template material for amplifying TCR beta CDR3 regions consisted of RNA transcripts. Using the HTBI primer set, a first-round RT-PCR was run on the TCR CDR3. Via MiXCR, TCRdb re-called the multiplex PCR reads, giving one row per CDR3 protein. The sample lists over 700,000 distinct CDR3 sequences; roughly a third were seen once. The sequencing input was blood. These receptors were taken from a woman aged 40 to 49 with Graves' hyperthyroidism.

The J gene is TRBJ1-2, the V gene TRBV24-1, with D unresolved. The V gene's germline CDR1 is KGHDR and CDR2 SFDVKD. Trimming took 5 bases from V and 8 from J, leaving 11 bases between them. The CDR3 spans 12 residues. Here the CDR3 DNA reads TGTGCCACCAGTGCTCCGGAAGTGGGCTACACCTTC. Its protein product is CATSAPEVGYTF.

This clonotype was found many times. As DNA, the CDR3 is TGCGCCAGCAGCTTGGACGACACCTTAGAGCAGTACTTC. This codes for CASSLDDTLEQYF. This chain uses TRBV5-1 with TRBJ2-7; D is uncertain. The germline V gene has CDR1 SGHRS and CDR2 YFSETQ. The V end was cut by 0 bases, the J end by 7 bases, with 11 bases between. This CDR3 has 13 amino acids.

The J gene is TRBJ2-6, the V gene TRBV7-9; D remains unclear. Germline V gene data show CDR1 as SEHNR and CDR2 as FQNEAQ (reference sequence). Trimming pared 5 bases from V and 0 bases from J, leaving 11 bases between. CDR3 length: 16 residues. DNA for the CDR3: TGTGCCAGCAGCGAAGCTAACAGCTCTGGGGCCAACGTCCTGACTTTC. This translates into CASSEANSSGANVLTF.

This clonotype has a handful of counts. The chain links TRBV25-1 to TRBJ1-2; D ambiguous. Germline V CDR1 and CDR2: MGHDK, SYGVNS. V lost 8 bases and J lost 7, with 20 bases in between. The length of the CDR3 is 14 residues. The CDR3 DNA reads TGTGCCAGCTCCGAAACTCCCGAGACGGGTGGCTACACCTTC. This encodes CASSETPETGGYTF.

This clonotype came up a few times. This chain joins TRBV18 and TRBJ1-2, with D possibly being TRBD1 (5 bases). The CDR3 consists of 13 residues. Trimming took 6 bases from V and 6 from J, leaving 14 bases between them. Germline-derived CDR1 and CDR2 are KGHSH and LQKENI. DNA of the CDR3: TGTGCCAGCTCCCACCCCAGGGAGGATGGCTACACCTTC. Amino acids: CASSHPREDGYTF.

This clonotype was seen many times. The chain joins TRBV2 to TRBJ1-1, with D possibly matching TRBD1 (6 bases). Germline CDR1 SNHLY, CDR2 FYNNEI. This CDR3 is 14 amino acids long. Here the CDR3 reads CKSIRDNSNTEAFF. The CDR3 DNA reads as TGTAAATCAATTCGGGACAATTCGAACACTGAAGCTTTCTTT.

The V gene is TRBV20-1, the J gene TRBJ1-3; no clear D. Trimming pared 2 bases from V and 8 bases from J, leaving 10 bases between. Germline CDR1 and CDR2: DFQATT and SNEGSKA (reference sequence). CDR3 length equals 12 residues. The CDR3, as DNA: TGCAGTGCTAGATGGGAGGGCGACACCATATATTTT. Residues: CSARWEGDTIYF.

This chain connects TRBV9 to TRBJ1-5, with 10 bases fitting TRBD1. V lost 3 bases to trimming and J lost 6 bases; unmatched junction nucleotides: 6. This CDR3 contains 15 residues. In germline, CDR1 is SGDLS, CDR2 YYNGEE. CDR3 in amino acids: CASSAGQGESQPQHF. Here the CDR3 DNA reads TGTGCCAGCAGCGCAGGACAGGGGGAAAGTCAGCCCCAGCATTTT.

The rearrangement uses TRBV7-2 and TRBJ2-7, with a tentative D call TRBD2 (6 bases). The CDR3 totals 17 residues. The germline CDR1 and CDR2 sequences are SGHTA and FQGNSA. The germline V and J ends were trimmed by 0 bases and 1 base, with 16 bases remaining between them. CDR3 nucleotides: TGTGCCAGCAGCTTAGCTTCATACGGAGGGCTATCCTACGAGCAGTACTTC. As protein: CASSLASYGGLSYEQYF.

This clonotype occurred a few times. This chain uses TRBV6-4 with TRBJ1-6, with D hard to call. This CDR3 contains 15 residues. The germline V gene encodes CDR1 MRHNA and CDR2 SNTAGT. V shed 5 bases and J shed 1 base, with 9 bases lying between them. CDR3 DNA sequence: TGTGCCAGCAGTTACGGGGAGTCCTATAATTCACCCCTCCACTTT. As protein: CASSYGESYNSPLHF.

About this clonotype: A much more abundant neighbour one base away suggests this may be a read error. The genes are TRBV7-2 and TRBJ2-7; no clear D. The DNA matches TRBJ2-1 better at its end, which makes the J call doubtful. The germline CDR1 and CDR2 sequences are SGHTA and FQGNSA. The length of the CDR3 is 13 residues. CDR3 bases: TGTGCCAGCAGCTTAGTTTGGCAAAACGAGCAGTTCTTC. It is translated as CASSLVWQNEQFF.

The chain has TRBV11-3 and TRBJ1-1, with D perhaps matching TRBD1 (6 bases). The CDR3 length is 15 residues. V was shortened by 0 bases and J by 7 bases, with 15 bases between the two germline ends. CDR1 is SGHNT, CDR2 YENEEA, per germline. The CDR3 DNA is TGTGCCAGCAGCTTAGAGGGTTTGGGGGGCCTTGAAGCTTTCTTT. It specifies CASSLEGLGGLEAFF.

This clonotype was seen repeatedly, ten times or more. Mismatch with germline at one junction end may stem from a read error. The chain joins TRBV10-3 to TRBJ2-7; TRBD1 is a possible D gene (6 bases). The CDR3 has 14 amino acids. CDR1 is ENHRY, CDR2 SYGVKD, per germline. The CDR3 sequence is CASSGGQHTYEQYF. The CDR3 DNA reads TGTGCCAGCAGTGGCGGACAGCACACCTACGAGCAGTACTTC.

This clonotype was seen once. V and J are TRBV29-1 and TRBJ1-2, with D maybe TRBD1 (5 bases). CDR1 is SQVTM and CDR2 is ANQGSEA in the germline V gene. The V gene lost 4 bases and the J gene lost 4 bases, with 19 bases spanning the gap. The CDR3 has 15 amino acids. The CDR3 sequence is CSVASTTGRGYGYTF. CDR3 sequence (DNA): TGCAGCGTTGCCAGTACTACGGGGCGCGGCTATGGCTACACCTTC.

In its sample, this clonotype was seen a few times. At one end the junction does not follow the germline gene, possibly because of a read error. The V and J genes are TRBV10-3 and TRBJ1-6; tentative D call: TRBD1 (5 bases). The CDR3 contains 16 residues. Germline lookup yields CDR1 ENHRY and CDR2 SYGVKD. The CDR3: CASSYSQGRGNSPLHF. The CDR3 nucleotides read TGTGCCAGCAGTTACTCTCAGGGCCGTGGTAATTCACCCCTCCACTTT.

Concerning this clonotype: A much bigger clone sits one base away, suggesting this may be a read error. The V gene is TRBV6-5, the J gene TRBJ1-1, with D possibly TRBD1 on 6 matching bases. The CDR3 is made up of 15 amino acids. Per germline, CDR1 MNHEY and CDR2 SVGAGI. The CDR3 is CVSHPRDTTNTEAFF. The CDR3 DNA follows: TGTGTCAGCCATCCCCGGGACACGACGAACACTGAAGCTTTCTTT.

This clonotype was picked up many times. The V gene is TRBV9, the J gene TRBJ2-2, with D possibly TRBD2 on 6 matching bases. The CDR3 consists of 15 residues. From germline, CDR1 is SGDLS and CDR2 YYNGEE. Trimming shortened V by 0 bases and J by 4 bases, and 10 bases separated the two germline ends. The CDR3 nucleotides are TGTGCCAGCAGCGTAGGCGGGACCATCACCGGGGAGCTGTTTTTT. It is translated as CASSVGGTITGELFF.

At least ten counts were recorded for this clonotype. The chain joins TRBV9 to TRBJ1-1; D not resolved. The CDR3 runs 13 residues. Trimming pared 1 base from V and 8 bases from J, leaving 12 bases between. Per germline, CDR1 SGDLS and CDR2 YYNGEE. The CDR3 bases are TGTGCCAGCAGCGTAACGGGGTCGGAGGAAGCTTTCTTT. Residues: CASSVTGSEEAFF.

This clonotype was seen a handful of times. V is TRBV6-5 and J is TRBJ1-1; D remains ambiguous. The CDR3 spans 14 residues. The ends were cut back, 4 bases at V and 7 bases at J, with 16 bases in the middle. The V gene's germline CDR1 is MNHEY and CDR2 SVGAGI. The CDR3 spells CASSSPAKGNEAFF. CDR3 nucleotide sequence: TGTGCCAGCAGTTCTCCAGCTAAAGGGAATGAAGCTTTCTTT.

This clonotype was recorded many times. J is TRBJ2-2 and V is TRBV7-9; the D is unclear. Trimming cost V 7 bases and J 8 bases, with 5 bases left between them. The germline gives CDR1 SEHNR, CDR2 FQNEAQ (reference sequence). The CDR3 sequence is 10 residues long. CDR3 sequence (DNA): TGTGCCAGCACTACAGGGGAGCTGTTTTTT. Amino acid sequence: CASTTGELFF.

This chain joins TRBV7-2 and TRBJ1-2; D is possibly TRBD1 (5 bases). CDR1 and CDR2 (germline): SGHTA, FQGNSA. Trimming pared 5 bases from V and 7 bases from J, leaving 17 bases between. This CDR3 has 14 residues. The CDR3 loop reads CTSSPPLRGRGYTF. In nucleotides, the CDR3 is TGTACCAGCAGCCCCCCTTTGAGGGGCCGTGGCTACACCTTC.